Following are 17 T cell receptor beta chains from one sample sequenced in a study of regulatory T cells in long-lasting Graves disease (dated by TCRdb to 2020 to 2023). The library was produced with multiplex PCR. Sequencing instrument: Illumina HiSeq 4000. iRepertoire HTBI primers and Arm-PCR amplification of CDR3 regions were used to construct TCR beta libraries. Starting from the raw public reads, TCRdb applied fastp trimming at Q25, assembled clones with MiXCR and retained in-frame beta chains. All rows with the same CDR3 protein become a single entry with the most common DNA and genes. In this sample the table shows roughly 360,000 distinct CDR3 sequences, 20% to 25% of which occur a single time. The ten top clones hold approximately 28% of the sample. In the paper's terms, the time point label means: persistent/refractory GD, antithyroid drugs over 5 years with positive TRAb. RNA was extracted from PBMCs in TRIzol for both TCR sequencing and RNA sequencing.

The sequences come from peripheral blood mononuclear cells (PBMCs), collected when the disease was refractory, from a patient treated with antithyroid drugs. All receptors derive from a woman aged 40 to 50 with Graves disease. Donor details come from another sample of the same person, matched by shared clones.

The rearrangement uses TRBV15 and TRBJ2-7; 8 nucleotides align to TRBD2. The junction had 15 bases not matched to a gene; V was cut back by 3 bases and J by 2 bases. Germline loops: CDR1 LNHNV, CDR2 YYDKDF (reference sequence). The CDR3 covers 18 residues. DNA of the CDR3: TGTGCCACCAGCAGCCCCGGGGGGGGGTCTCCAACCCCCTACGAGCAGTACTTC. Translation gives CATSSPGGGSPTPYEQYF.

This chain uses TRBV7-2 with TRBJ2-7; TRBD1 or TRBD2 may be the D gene (5 bases each). Germline V gene sequence: CDR1 SGHTA, CDR2 FQGNSA. The CDR3 has 15 amino acids. Deletions cut 5 bases from V and 2 bases from J, with 16 bases between. The CDR3 region is CASSRPGQYPYEQYF. CDR3 nucleotide sequence: TGTGCCAGCAGCCGCCCGGGGCAGTACCCCTACGAGCAGTACTTC.

This clonotype was seen ten or more times. The chain joins TRBV12-3 or TRBV12-4 to TRBJ2-5, with 11 bases identical to TRBD2. This CDR3 contains 16 residues. The V segment lost 2 bases and the J segment 5 bases; nucleotides outside the gene matches: 7. CDR3 in DNA: TGTGCCAGCAGTTTAAATAGCGGGAGGGCCTCCGAGACCCAGTACTTC. It specifies CASSLNSGRASETQYF.

The table lists this clonotype with many counts. The V gene is TRBV2, the J gene TRBJ2-5; the match to TRBD1 covers 8 bases. This CDR3 spans 14 amino acids. CDR1 is SNHLY, CDR2 FYNNEI, per germline. The ends lost 7 bases at V and 7 bases at J; junction bases unmatched: 11. CDR3 sequence reads: CASTPTGEQWTQYF. CDR3 DNA sequence: TGTGCCAGCACCCCGACAGGGGAGCAGTGGACCCAGTACTTC.

This clonotype was seen many times. The rearrangement links TRBV12-3 or TRBV12-4 to TRBJ2-7, with D perhaps TRBD1 (5 bases). The V gene lost 1 base and the J gene lost 2 bases, with 9 bases spanning the gap. The CDR3 contains 14 residues. CDR3 in DNA: TGTGCCAGCAGTTTAGGATCAGGGCCCTACGAGCAGTACTTC. As protein: CASSLGSGPYEQYF.

This clonotype was recorded a few times. V and J are TRBV27 and TRBJ1-6; D gene uncertain. V dropped 6 bases and J dropped 7 bases, with 7 bases sitting between them. The CDR3 has 12 amino acids. CDR1 is MNHEY, CDR2 SMNVEV, per germline (reference sequence). Here the CDR3 reads CASSDINSPLHF. The CDR3 DNA follows: TGTGCCAGCAGCGACATAAATTCACCCCTCCACTTT.

A few counts support this clonotype. The genes are TRBV11-3 and TRBJ2-7; TRBD2 matches 11 bases. Germline loops: CDR1 SGHNT, CDR2 YENEEA. The CDR3 loop spans 17 amino acids. J lost 0 bases, V lost 5 bases, and 9 bases had no gene match. This CDR3 is CASSRSLAGGTSYEQYF. The CDR3 region has the DNA TGTGCCAGCAGCCGGTCCCTAGCGGGAGGTACCTCCTACGAGCAGTACTTC.

The rearrangement links TRBV5-6 to TRBJ2-1, with 8 bases matching TRBD2. Per germline, CDR1 SGHDT and CDR2 YYEEEE. The J segment lost 5 bases and the V segment lost 4 bases, leaving 5 bases of the junction unmatched. This CDR3 is built from 14 residues. CDR3 sequence (DNA): TGTGCCAGCAGCCTGATGGGACTAGACAATGAGCAGTTCTTC. It specifies CASSLMGLDNEQFF.

This clonotype was recorded a few times. This rearrangement joins TRBV19 to TRBJ1-5; 9 bases line up with TRBD1. The CDR3 extends over 13 amino acids. After removal of 7 bases from V and 6 bases from J, the junction contained 4 bases not matched to a gene. Germline-derived CDR1 and CDR2 are LNHDA and SQIVND (reference sequence). The CDR3 spells CASNGQGTQPQHF. CDR3 sequence (DNA): TGTGCCAGTAACGGACAGGGGACTCAGCCCCAGCATTTT. Drawing the rest from reference TRBV19 and TRBJ1-5, the complete variable domain is DGGITQSPKYLFRKEGQNVTLSCEQNLNHDAMYWYRQDPGQGLRLIYYSQIVNDFQKGDIAEGYSVSREKKESFPLTVTSAQKNPTAFYLCASNGQGTQPQHFGDGTRLSIL.

This clonotype was counted at least ten times. The CDR3 sequence: CASSPKGFHYGYTF. CDR3 nucleotide sequence: TGTGCCAGCAGCCCAAAAGGATTCCACTATGGCTACACCTTC. V usage is TRBV14 and J usage is TRBJ1-2; D unclear. V was shortened by 4 bases and J by 3 bases, with 12 bases between the two germline ends. Germline values: CDR1 SGHDN, CDR2 FVKESK. This CDR3 contains 14 residues.

This clonotype was recorded at least ten times. J is TRBJ1-2 and V is TRBV28; a weak D match, TRBD1 (5 bases). This CDR3 comprises 14 residues. With 6 bases removed from V and 2 bases from J, the gap between germline ends came to 13 bases. CDR1 is MDHEN and CDR2 is SYDVKM in the germline V gene. The CDR3 spells CASRRPQGNYGYTF. The CDR3 region has the DNA TGTGCCAGCAGGCGCCCGCAGGGAAACTATGGCTACACCTTC.

The chain combines TRBV5-1 with TRBJ2-7; D perhaps matches TRBD1 (6 bases). This CDR3 has 16 amino acids. CDR1 SGHRS and CDR2 YFSETQ come from the germline V gene. V shed 1 base and J shed 3 bases, with 17 bases lying between them. This CDR3 reads CASSLTVQGRGYEQYF. The CDR3 DNA reads TGCGCCAGCAGCTTGACGGTCCAGGGGAGAGGCTACGAGCAGTACTTC.

This clonotype occurred many times. The chain recombines TRBV28 with TRBJ2-5, with D possibly matching TRBD2 (6 bases). Per germline, CDR1 MDHEN and CDR2 SYDVKM. This CDR3 has 15 amino acids. Trimming pared 10 bases from V and 4 bases from J, leaving 22 bases between. The CDR3 loop reads CATGDGSGARETQYF. The CDR3 DNA reads as TGTGCCACGGGGGACGGGAGCGGAGCTCGAGAGACCCAGTACTTC.

The sample holds many counts of this clonotype. V is TRBV6-5 and J is TRBJ2-7; D assignment may be TRBD1 or TRBD2 (5 bases each). Germline loops: CDR1 MNHEY, CDR2 SVGAGI. This CDR3 is built from 15 residues. Trimming removed 4 bases from V and 2 bases from J, with 15 bases in between. The CDR3 nucleotides read TGTGCCAGCAGTTTACTCCGGGACGGTCCCTACGAGCAGTACTTC. It codes for CASSLLRDGPYEQYF.

This clonotype has more than one count but fewer than ten. The CDR3 sequence: CASSLVGPGEQFF. The CDR3 DNA sequence: TGTGCCAGCAGCTTGGTTGGGCCCGGGGAGCAGTTCTTC. V gene TRBV28 combines with J gene TRBJ2-1, with D unclear. This CDR3 has 13 residues. Germline V gives CDR1 MDHEN, CDR2 SYDVKM. V was clipped by 6 bases and J by 10 bases, with 16 bases between them.

This clonotype was detected many times. The V call is TRBV27, the J call TRBJ2-7; TRBD2 agrees at 9 bases. After removal of 1 base from V and 5 bases from J, the junction contained 3 bases not matched to a gene. The germline V gene has CDR1 MNHEY and CDR2 SMNVEV (reference sequence). The length of the CDR3 is 14 residues. The CDR3 nucleotides read TGTGCCAGCAGTTTATGGTCTAGCGGGGACGAGCAGTACTTC. This gives the protein CASSLWSSGDEQYF.

This clonotype was seen repeatedly, ten times or more. The gene calls are TRBV12-3 or TRBV12-4 and TRBJ1-1, with TRBD1 as a possible D gene (6 bases). The CDR3 length is 20 residues. With 5 bases removed from V and 4 bases from J, the gap between germline ends came to 32 bases. The CDR3: CASSPFPKQGRGRSGTEAFF. The CDR3 nucleotides read TGTGCCAGCAGTCCGTTCCCTAAACAGGGAAGGGGTAGGTCGGGCACTGAAGCTTTCTTT.